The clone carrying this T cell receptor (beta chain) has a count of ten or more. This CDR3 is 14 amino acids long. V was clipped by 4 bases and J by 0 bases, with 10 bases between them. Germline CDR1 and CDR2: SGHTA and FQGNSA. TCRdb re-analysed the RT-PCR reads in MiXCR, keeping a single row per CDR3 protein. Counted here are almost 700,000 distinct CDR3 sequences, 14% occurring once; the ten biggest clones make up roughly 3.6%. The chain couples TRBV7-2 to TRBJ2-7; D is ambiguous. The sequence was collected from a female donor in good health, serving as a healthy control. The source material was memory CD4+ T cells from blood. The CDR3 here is CASSSRPNSYEQYF. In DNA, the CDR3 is TGTGCCAGCAGCTCCAGGCCTAACTCCTACGAGCAGTACTTC.